This T cell receptor (beta chain) was sequenced for a study of cytomegalovirus exposure and HLA in healthy donors (dated by TCRdb to the late 2010s). In the study overall: In an earlier analysis of under 750 of the donors, about 270 Gb of sequence data and 120 million or so unique TCR beta sequences from some 170 million T cells were reported. Because of strong linkage in the cohort, roughly 5 DR-DQ haplotypes were treated as single units for association and clustering. Along with the approximately 700-subject first cohort, a separate validation cohort of over a hundred different subjects was used. Among a few hundred genotyped donors of the cohort, an average of approximately 240,000 unique TCR beta nucleotide sequences were sequenced per donor, around a sixth of them non-productive. Typing coverage varied by locus: about 620-630 donors for A, B, C, DRB1 and DQB1; under 550 for DQA1; more than 600 for DPA1; some 470 for DPB1. Of the 350 to 450 genotyped donors, over 65% fell in the genetic ancestry cluster associated with self-reported Caucasian donors. To predict cytomegalovirus infection status, the study combined high-throughput TCR immunosequencing, statistical association of individual TCRs with disease status, and machine learning. The aim of the study was to test whether cataloging public T cell receptors could identify signatures of past pathogen exposure. Rather than using new phenotypic data, the later analysis identified candidate immune exposures from TCR beta sequences and from how often those sequences occurred across donors. A later analysis re-examined previously published TCR beta repertoires from over 500 donors and added high-resolution HLA genotyping to investigate patterns of TCR occurrence. Around 320 gigabases of sequencing data and 78 million or so unique TCR sequences were included in an early release covering about 600 HLA-typed donors. A later genetic analysis used genome-wide SNP genotypes for about 60% of the 666 donors, treating that subset as a discovery cohort. Both class I and class II loci were covered by HLA typing, at four-digit resolution. The study used immunosequencing to profile the T cell repertoires of approximately 640 subjects and linked those repertoires to cytomegalovirus serostatus. An earlier analysis of more than 450 of the donors used high-throughput TCR beta sequencing to judge whether each TCR beta V gene segment behaved as functional or pseudogenic. Donor age, sex, ethnicity and CMV serostatus were compiled alongside the repertoire data. All discovery cohort repertoires had been generated using a single sequencing platform.

The germline V gene specifies SNHLY as CDR1 and FYNNEI as CDR2. The germline ends are 16 bases apart after V is trimmed by 7 bases and J by 4 bases. Reading from cysteine to phenylalanine, the CDR3 counts 14 amino acids. Left in the record is the CDR3 DNA by itself, 42 bases read in frame from the first base. The cohort comprised 670 or so healthy bone marrow donors. Cohort members were all nominally healthy when sampled, although unrecorded immune exposures were likely present. The donor tested CMV seronegative and was one of the 352 seronegative cohort members. Every donor gave a peripheral blood sample, and the peripheral blood mononuclear cells from that sample were used for TCR beta sequencing. The Qiagen DNeasy Blood Extraction Kit was used to extract genomic DNA from the blood cell samples. About this clone itself: Its antigen target is currently unknown. No quality values exist for individual bases; no much larger clone is one base distant.

The paper's findings and limits, for the study overall: Specific HLA alleles were associated with roughly 16,000 TCR beta sequences at a false discovery rate of 0.05 in a later analysis. When HLA alleles, especially DR and DQ, strongly co-occurred, attributing TCR associations to individual alleles was difficult. In a later analysis, several top co-occurrence clusters were reported to appear linked to parvovirus B19, influenza, CMV and Epstein-Barr virus. Because some donors lacked HLA typing at each locus, the association tests relied only on the typed subset. Most TCR sequences were observed very rarely across donors, whereas some public TCRs were present in many individuals. Linkage disequilibrium might explain the correlated functional status among segregating V segments, but an unknown experimental factor could not be ruled out. In vitro tests confirmed that a few of the cytomegalovirus-associated TCR beta chains recognize cytomegalovirus antigens. In a later analysis, HLA-associated TCR beta chains were found to be more clonally expanded and to have lower generation probabilities than equally common non-associated chains. The study listed 170 or so TCR beta chains as associated with cytomegalovirus. A later genetic analysis reported fewer N-insertions in productive TCRs among donors in an Asian-associated ancestry cluster than the approximately 700-donor mean. An association between a missense DCLRE1C variant and V-gene and J-gene trimming of TCR beta chains was found in a later genetic analysis and replicated in an independent cohort. Roughly 15 rarely observed V segments, including chromosome 9 orphons, were excluded from the earlier analysis of a few hundred of the donors because counts were too low. According to the authors, the approach could potentially be generalized to other disease states and immunological phenotypes. The cohort was sequenced for TCR beta chains only, and without alpha or paired-chain data the features that could be detected were limited. A cluster of highly shared sequence variants was judged likely to be a technical artifact of the sequencing pipeline. The 87-base-pair reads could not distinguish some IMGT-functional V segments, including TRBV6-2 and TRBV6-3, so those segments were excluded. In an earlier analysis of 587 of the donors, most TCR beta V segments appeared in productive rearrangements about 90% or about 30% of the time, broadly matching IMGT annotations. In a later analysis, TCR association rates were found to vary across HLA loci, with the most associated TCRs seen for DRB1 alleles and the fewest for HLA-C alleles. Presence/absence analyses assumed roughly uniform sequencing depth across donors, an assumption that may not hold. A further reported finding was that TCR beta sequences accurately predicted the HLA-A and HLA-B alleles for most subjects in the first cohort. In both the original and validation cohorts, the classifier was reported to diagnose cytomegalovirus status with high specificity and sensitivity. CMV serostatus was the only immune exposure information available for the cohort. According to a later analysis, most CMV-associated TCR beta chains appeared to be HLA-restricted, and the HLA associations seemed to be driven largely by CMV exposure.

Libraries were constructed by the immunoSEQ multiplex PCR assay. The multiplex PCR relied on a mix of 60 forward primers for TCR Vbeta segments and 13 reverse primers for TCR Jbeta segments. Amplification of the CDR3 region of rearranged TCR beta genes was performed with a multiplex PCR assay on genomic DNA. The Illumina HiSeq System was used to sequence the amplified TCR beta libraries as 87-base-pair reads. The source study handled its data this way. A later analysis tallied 75 million to 85 million unique TCR beta chains across the approximately 670 repertoires, and approximately 12 million of those chains were shared by two or more donors. A nearest-neighbor algorithm error-corrected the raw reads and collapsed the reads into unique sequences, merging closely related sequences to remove PCR and sequencing errors. V, D and J gene segments were assigned by aligning CDR3 sequences to IMGT reference sequences. Each retained sequence needed at least a six-nucleotide match to both a V gene segment and a J gene segment. A rearrangement was called productive if the CDR3 had no stop codons and remained in frame with V and J, and every other rearrangement was called non-productive. CDR3 was defined according to IMGT convention as the region running from the second conserved V-encoded cysteine to the conserved J-encoded phenylalanine. The earlier analysis of approximately 500 of the donors excluded sequences that lacked an unambiguous match to a single V gene segment. An earlier analysis of over 450 of the donors classified V segments as functional when productive rearrangements were above 56.7% and as segregating when the standard deviation between donors was above 5%. A statistical classification framework was built for diagnosing cytomegalovirus status from the catalog of TCR beta chain sequences. In a later analysis, TCR nucleotide sequences were compared against IMGT/GENE-DB human TR gene sequences so that V and J genes could be assigned. The TCRdist pipeline was used in a later analysis to assign CDR3 sequences and most-parsimonious VDJ recombination scenarios. A later analysis defined each TCR beta chain by its CDR3 amino acid sequence plus V-gene family, and excluded reads lacking a unique V-gene family. To address suspected cross-contamination and a sequencing artifact, a later analysis removed roughly 580 highly shared, low-generation-probability nucleotide sequences. A later analysis calculated a clonal expansion index for each public chain from normalized within-repertoire ranks of inferred template counts. In a later analysis, generation probabilities were computed with a VDJ recombination model fitted to out-of-frame rearrangements, and the resulting probabilities were checked against IGoR. A later analysis scored TCR-TCR, TCR-HLA and TCR-CMV co-occurrence with hypergeometric tests, applying a repertoire-size bias correction to TCR pairs. False discovery rates were estimated in a later analysis by permuting HLA or CMV assignments 20 times. In a later analysis, co-occurring TCRs were grouped using DBSCAN, with TCRdist sequence similarity added in when clustering inside HLA-allele-positive subsets. Repertoires with fewer than 30,000 or more than 120,000 public chains were left out of co-occurrence clustering, as were four to six repertoires with anomalous nucleotide sharing. TCRdb carries this immuneACCESS record with in-frame sequences only. Its versions omit some clonotypes, under half of them owing to an unresolved V gene in the studies checked, with the rest unexplained. The V and J calls and the clone size are those of that table, but D and trimming were determined from the DNA. Across this sample there are about 150,000 clones, with roughly four fifths seen only once. Of the sample, under 5% falls within the top ten clones.

Specimen: PBMCs. This clonotype was sampled from a man younger than 30 in good health and CMV-seronegative. This sequence uses TRBV2 and TRBJ1-2; the D gene is perhaps TRBD1, on 5 matching bases. The CDR3 protein is CASNTAPGLYGYTF. In nucleotide form, the sequence is TGTGCCAGCAACACCGCGCCAGGGCTCTATGGCTACACCTTC.